This passage covers 11 T cell receptor beta chains from one sample sequenced in a study of STAT5B mutations in CD4+ large granular lymphocyte leukemia. TCRdb keeps only in-frame clones here, not all; method: immunoSEQ multiplex PCR. The sample yields some 40,000 clones, about 86% seen once. Sequences were obtained from CD4+ T cells from blood buffy coats. The receptors were gathered from a human donor in good health.

The CDR3 DNA reads as TGTGCCAGCAGCACGTACCAAGAGACCCAGTACTTC. It translates to CASSTYQETQYF. V usage is TRBV7-2 and J usage is TRBJ2-5; D ambiguous. This CDR3 has 12 amino acids. Looked up from germline, CDR1 is SGHTA and CDR2 is FQGNSA. The V and J ends lost 5 bases and 0 bases respectively, with 4 bases between them.

This clone was seen just once. The V and J genes are TRBV19 and TRBJ1-5; weak D call: TRBD1 (5 bases). This CDR3 has 14 residues. Germline V lookup: CDR1 LNHDA, CDR2 SQIVND (reference sequence). V was pared by 4 bases and J by 6 bases, with 13 bases between. As DNA, the CDR3 is TGTGCCAGTAGTACGGACGGGAGGGGTCAGCCCCAGCATTTT. This sequence encodes CASSTDGRGQPQHF.

The rearrangement joins TRBV9 to TRBJ1-2; D is possibly TRBD1 (5 bases). The CDR3 has 12 amino acids. V gave up 1 base and J gave up 5 bases, with 6 bases separating them. CDR1 is SGDLS and CDR2 is YYNGEE in the germline V gene. CDR3 nucleotide sequence: TGTGCCAGCAGCGTAAGGGGTTATGGCTACACCTTC. Protein sequence: CASSVRGYGYTF.

The rearrangement joins TRBV30 to TRBJ1-1; D unclear. Trimming left V 4 bases short and J 6 bases short, with 15 bases between. This CDR3 region has 13 residues. In germline, CDR1 is GTSNPN, CDR2 SVGIG (reference sequence). CDR3 loop: CAWIGKAKAEAFF. The CDR3 DNA is TGTGCCTGGATCGGGAAGGCCAAGGCTGAAGCTTTCTTT.

The chain employs TRBV29-1 and TRBJ1-1; D uncertain. The CDR3 is made up of 10 amino acids. Germline V gene lookup returns CDR1 SQVTM and CDR2 ANQGSEA. V gave up 6 bases and J gave up 5 bases, with 7 bases separating them. The CDR3 region is CSVTRTEAFF. The CDR3 DNA is TGCAGCGTCACAAGGACTGAAGCTTTCTTT.

The rearrangement links TRBV5-1 to TRBJ1-2; TRBD1 agrees at 8 bases. There are 16 residues in the CDR3. Per germline, CDR1 SGHRS and CDR2 YFSETQ. Unmatched junction bases numbered 13, after V lost 3 bases and J lost 6 bases. This chain's CDR3 is CASSYGQGLVGDGYTF. Here the CDR3 DNA reads TGCGCCAGCAGCTACGGACAGGGCTTAGTTGGGGATGGCTACACCTTC. Full variable domain (missing parts from reference TRBV5-1 and TRBJ1-2): KAGVTQTPRYLIKTRGQQVTLSCSPISGHRSVSWYQQTPGQGLQFLFEYFSETQRNKGNFPGRFSGRQFSNSRSEMNVSTLELGDSALYLCASSYGQGLVGDGYTFGSGTRLTVV.

The chain couples TRBV9 to TRBJ2-1, with a possible D match to TRBD2 (6 bases). Trimming took 4 bases from V and 0 from J, leaving 11 bases between them. The CDR3 extends over 15 amino acids. Germline V CDR1 and CDR2: SGDLS, YYNGEE. The CDR3 here is CASSPSGGSYNEQFF. CDR3 bases: TGTGCCAGCAGCCCGTCCGGGGGCTCCTACAATGAGCAGTTCTTC.

The chain joins TRBV6-4 to TRBJ1-5; D gene uncertain. Deletions cut 3 bases from V and 3 bases from J, with 6 bases between. CDR3 length equals 13 residues. Germline V lookup: CDR1 MRHNA, CDR2 SNTAGT. The CDR3 DNA reads TGTGCCAGCAGTGAATACCCCAATCAGCCCCAGCATTTT. It yields the protein CASSEYPNQPQHF.

The genes are TRBV5-1 and TRBJ2-7, with 7 positions matching TRBD2. The CDR3 contains 15 residues. Germline V gene lookup returns CDR1 SGHRS and CDR2 YFSETQ. The ends lost 2 bases at V and 0 bases at J; junction bases unmatched: 5. The CDR3 DNA reads as TGCGCCAGCAGCTTCGGGGCGGGGGACTCCTACGAGCAGTACTTC. Its protein product is CASSFGAGDSYEQYF.

This clone has only a few counts. The gene calls are TRBV18 and TRBJ2-5; 9 positions match TRBD2. With 5 bases clipped from V and 5 bases from J, the junction kept 15 bases outside the gene matches. CDR3 length equals 17 residues. In germline, CDR1 is KGHSH, CDR2 LQKENI. DNA for the CDR3: TGTGCCAGCTCATCCCCGGGTGGTAGCGGGAGACGTGAGACCCAGTACTTC. Translating it yields CASSSPGGSGRRETQYF. The entire variable domain, with the rest obtained from reference TRBV18 and TRBJ2-5, is as follows: NAGVMQNPRHLVRRRGQEARLRCSPMKGHSHVYWYRQLPEEGLKFMVYLQKENIIDESGMPKERFSAEFPKEGPSILRIQQVVRGDSAAYFCASSSPGGSGRRETQYFGPGTRLLVL.

V gene TRBV6-5 combines with J gene TRBJ2-5, with 7 bases matching TRBD2. Trimming removed 6 bases from V and 5 bases from J; junction bases left unmatched: 6. The germline gives CDR1 MNHEY, CDR2 SVGAGI. CDR3 size: 13 residues. CDR3 residues: CASRGGSGETQYF. Written as DNA, the CDR3 is TGTGCCAGCAGGGGAGGGTCCGGGGAGACCCAGTACTTC.